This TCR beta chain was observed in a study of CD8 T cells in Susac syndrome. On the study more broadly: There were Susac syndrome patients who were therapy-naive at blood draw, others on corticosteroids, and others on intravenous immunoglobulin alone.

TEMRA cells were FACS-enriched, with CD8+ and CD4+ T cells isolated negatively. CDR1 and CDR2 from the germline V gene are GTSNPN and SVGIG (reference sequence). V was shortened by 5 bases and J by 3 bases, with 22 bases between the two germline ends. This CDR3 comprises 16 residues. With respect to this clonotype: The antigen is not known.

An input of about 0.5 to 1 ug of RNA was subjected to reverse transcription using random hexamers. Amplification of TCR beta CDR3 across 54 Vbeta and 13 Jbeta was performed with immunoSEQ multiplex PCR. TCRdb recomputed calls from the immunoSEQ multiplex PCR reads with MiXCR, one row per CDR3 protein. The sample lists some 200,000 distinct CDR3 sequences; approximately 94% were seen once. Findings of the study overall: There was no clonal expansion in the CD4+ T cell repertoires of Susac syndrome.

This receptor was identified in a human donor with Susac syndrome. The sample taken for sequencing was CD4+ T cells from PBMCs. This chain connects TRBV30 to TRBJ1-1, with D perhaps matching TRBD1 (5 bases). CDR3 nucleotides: TGTGCCTGGGGCCGTCTGGGGGGTGTGGGGGACACTGAAGCTTTCTTT. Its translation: CAWGRLGGVGDTEAFF.